This T cell receptor (beta chain) was observed in a study of immune evolution from preneoplasia to lung adenocarcinoma. Background on the study: HLA loss of heterozygosity: over 5.5% AIS, roughly 15% MIA, about 30% ADC, none AAH.

TCRdb's copy holds only in-frame clones and misses some; the assay was immunoSEQ multiplex PCR. Here the sample spans fewer than 7,500 clones, around 80% being singletons. CDR3 length: 16 residues. V was pared by 0 bases and J by 7 bases, with 16 bases between. Germline V CDR1 and CDR2: MNHNY, SVGAGI (reference sequence). J is TRBJ1-5 and V is TRBV6-6, with D unclear. Input material: FFPE minimally invasive lung adenocarcinoma tissue. This TCR derives from a person between 55 and 80 years old with lung adenocarcinoma. The CDR3 sequence: CASSYSQAPRGQPQHF. CDR3 DNA: TGTGCCAGCAGTTACTCCCAGGCCCCGCGGGGACAGCCCCAGCATTTT.